A single sample is the source of the 8 T cell receptor beta chains below, sequenced in a study of blood T cell repertoires in COVID-19. Here immunoSEQ multiplex PCR was the method, and the copy in TCRdb shows in-frame clones only, minus some. The sample yields roughly 180,000 clones, about four fifths seen once. Sequencing was done on a sample of peripheral blood. The receptors were gathered from a man aged 40-55 years who had recovered from COVID-19.

The gene calls are TRBV27 and TRBJ1-1; 9 nucleotides match TRBD1. V dropped 2 bases and J dropped 3; count of bases not matched to a gene: 4. The CDR3 runs to 15 residues. Germline lookup yields CDR1 MNHEY and CDR2 SMNVEV (reference sequence). CDR3 amino acids: CASSLGTGSDTEAFF. In DNA form, the CDR3 reads TGTGCCAGCAGTTTAGGGACAGGGTCAGACACTGAAGCTTTCTTT.

The chain is built from TRBV7-2 and TRBJ2-3, with D possibly being TRBD2 (6 bases). The CDR3 is 14 amino acids. Between the trimmed V and J ends, which lost 5 bases and 11 bases, there was a span of 20 bases. CDR1 is SGHTA and CDR2 is FQGNSA in the germline V gene. CDR3 sequence reads: CASSPSRGTYGQYF. In nucleotides, the CDR3 is TGTGCCAGCAGCCCCTCGCGGGGAACCTATGGGCAGTATTTT. The full variable domain, with the rest looked up from reference TRBV7-2 and TRBJ2-3, is GAGVSQSPSNKVTEKGKDVELRCDPISGHTALYWYRQSLGQGLEFLIYFQGNSAPDKSGLPSDRFSAERTGGSVSTLTIQRTQQEDSAVYLCASSPSRGTYGQYFGPGTRLTVL.

This chain uses TRBV19 with TRBJ2-7, with D uncertain. This CDR3 spans 12 amino acids. Trimming pared 5 bases from V and 6 bases from J, leaving 11 bases between. Per germline, CDR1 LNHDA and CDR2 SQIVND (reference sequence). CDR3 nucleotide sequence: TGTGCCAGTAGTCCGTCTACTTTCGAGCAGTACTTC. Protein sequence: CASSPSTFEQYF.

The rearrangement joins TRBV9 to TRBJ2-2; 14 bases are a match to TRBD2. V shed 4 bases, J shed 4 bases, and the junction held 6 bases outside the gene matches. In germline, CDR1 is SGDLS, CDR2 YYNGEE. CDR3 length: 17 amino acids. The CDR3 nucleotides are TGTGCCAGCAGCCTTCGACTAGCGGGAGGGAGCACCGGGGAGCTGTTTTTT. Its translation is CASSLRLAGGSTGELFF.

The V call is TRBV28, the J call TRBJ2-5; D call uncertain. The CDR3 is made up of 13 amino acids. The V gene lost 3 bases and the J gene lost 1 base, with 6 bases spanning the gap. Looked up from germline, CDR1 is MDHEN and CDR2 is SYDVKM. In nucleotides, the CDR3 is TGTGCCAGCAGTTTTAACAGCCAAGAGACCCAGTACTTC. It is translated as CASSFNSQETQYF.

This chain links TRBV4-3 with TRBJ2-3, with 9 bases aligning to TRBD2. CDR3 length: 17 residues. The junction had 7 bases not matched to a gene; V was cut back by 1 base and J by 2 bases. The germline gives CDR1 LGHNA, CDR2 YSLEER. CDR3 nucleotide sequence: TGCGCCAGCAGCCAAGGGGGCGGGAGGGCCGTCACAGATACGCAGTATTTT. Protein product: CASSQGGGRAVTDTQYF.

In its sample, this clone was seen once. The V gene is TRBV6-6, the J gene TRBJ1-3, with D unresolved. Germline-derived CDR1 and CDR2 are MNHNY and SVGAGI (reference sequence). Trimming shortened V by 7 bases and J by 0 bases, and 10 bases separated the two germline ends. The CDR3 sequence is 14 residues long. The chain's CDR3 is CASISQHSGNTIYF. CDR3 DNA: TGTGCCAGCATCTCACAGCACTCTGGAAACACCATATATTTT.

This sequence joins TRBV5-4 and TRBJ2-3; TRBD1 agrees at 9 bases. The CDR3 loop spans 17 amino acids. CDR1 and CDR2 (germline): SGHNT, YYREEE (reference sequence). J lost 4 bases, V lost 4 bases, and 13 bases had no gene match. The CDR3 sequence: CASSRADRGVSADTQYF. In DNA form, the CDR3 reads TGTGCCAGCAGCCGGGCGGACAGGGGTGTGAGTGCAGATACGCAGTATTTT.